Listed here are 15 T cell receptor beta chains from one sample, sequenced in a study of vaccination effects on CD4 cells after COVID-19. These receptors lack a known antigen. ViraFEST expansion of antigen-specific CD4+ T cells with viral peptide pools preceded sequencing. Cultured cells yielded isolated CD4+ T cells after 10 days. Vaccinated recipients, who were negative for nucleocapsid antibodies, had no history of SARS-CoV-2 infection. Some clones are missing from TCRdb's copy, which holds only in-frame ones; the method was immunoSEQ multiplex PCR. The sample holds nearly 35,000 clones; 60% to 75% are singletons and the top ten take approximately 30%. Here the sequenced sample was CD4+ T cells from PBMCs cultured with HCoV-OC43 spike peptides, taken before COVID-19 vaccination. Subset here: HCoV-OC43 spike overlapping peptide pool stimulation. Receptor source: a human donor who received a COVID-19 vaccine.

This chain links TRBV28 with TRBJ2-3; TRBD2 agrees at 11 bases. Germline trimming cut 5 bases from V and 6 bases from J; bases unmatched to any gene: 10. The CDR3 runs to 16 residues. Looked up from germline, CDR1 is MDHEN and CDR2 is SYDVKM. The CDR3 DNA sequence: TGTGCCAGCAGTCGCATAGCGGGAGGGCTAGGTGATACGCAGTATTTT. It encodes CASSRIAGGLGDTQYF. The whole variable domain, remainder taken from reference TRBV28 and TRBJ2-3, is DVKVTQSSRYLVKRTGEKVFLECVQDMDHENMFWYRQDPGLGLRLIYFSYDVKMKEKGDIPEGYSVSREKKERFSLILESASTNQTSMYLCASSRIAGGLGDTQYFGPGTRLTVL.

This chain connects TRBV6-5 to TRBJ1-2; no definite D call. Germline CDR1 is MNHEY and CDR2 is SVGAGI. CDR3 length equals 14 residues. The ends were cut back, 5 bases at V and 0 bases at J, with 10 bases in the middle. The CDR3 loop reads CASSPGGSNYGYTF. CDR3 DNA: TGTGCCAGCAGTCCGGGTGGGTCTAACTATGGCTACACCTTC.

The V gene is TRBV6-1, the J gene TRBJ1-2, with 7 bases fitting TRBD1. Unmatched junction bases numbered 8, after V lost 3 bases and J lost 4 bases. Germline V gives CDR1 MNHNS, CDR2 SASEGT. This CDR3 region has 15 residues. The CDR3 DNA reads as TGTGCCAGCAGTGACGGGACAGCCCTAGGCTATGGCTACACCTTC. The encoded protein is CASSDGTALGYGYTF.

V usage is TRBV4-1 and J usage is TRBJ2-5, with TRBD2 matching over 11 bases. The CDR3 covers 17 residues. Germline trimming cut 1 base from V and 2 bases from J; bases unmatched to any gene: 6. Germline CDR1 is MGHRA and CDR2 is YSYEKL. The chain's CDR3 is CASSQAGTSGLQETQYF. The CDR3 DNA follows: TGCGCCAGCAGCCAAGCCGGGACTAGCGGATTACAAGAGACCCAGTACTTC.

This clone has just one count. One end of the junction fails to match germline, which may point to a read error. The chain has TRBV11-2 and TRBJ1-1; 7 bases align to TRBD1. CDR1 and CDR2 from the germline V gene are SGHAT and FQNNGV. The CDR3 runs to 13 residues. The CDR3 loop is CASSLESTGLAFF. DNA for the CDR3: TGTGCCAGCAGCCTAGAGTCGACAGGGCTAGCTTTCTTT.

The chain employs TRBV19 and TRBJ1-1, with D possibly TRBD1 on 6 matching bases. Germline-derived CDR1 and CDR2 are LNHDA and SQIVND (reference sequence). The CDR3 is 14 amino acids. V lost 3 bases and J 6 bases, leaving 14 bases between the germline ends. Here the CDR3 DNA reads TGTGCCAGTAGTATTGGGCAGGGGTGGGCTGAAGCTTTCTTT. The encoded protein is CASSIGQGWAEAFF.

The J gene is TRBJ2-1, the V gene TRBV10-2; TRBD2 matches at 9 bases. V lost 3 bases and J lost 9; bases outside the gene matches: 3. The CDR3 has 13 amino acids. CDR1 WSHSY and CDR2 SAAADI come from the germline V gene. CDR3 sequence: CASSDYSGGEQFF. The CDR3 region has the DNA TGCGCCAGCAGTGACTATAGCGGGGGTGAGCAGTTCTTC.

The chain combines TRBV27 with TRBJ1-1; D gene uncertain. V lost 8 bases, J lost 0 bases, and 13 bases lay in between. Germline V gene data show CDR1 as MNHEY and CDR2 as SMNVEV (reference sequence). This CDR3 comprises 14 residues. CDR3 in amino acids: CASVSTGMNTEAFF. The CDR3 DNA is TGTGCCAGCGTGTCGACGGGTATGAACACTGAAGCTTTCTTT.

The genes are TRBV11-2 and TRBJ2-6, with no clear D. Trimming cost V 2 bases and J 5 bases, with 4 bases left between them. This CDR3 contains 13 residues. Looked up from germline, CDR1 is SGHAT and CDR2 is FQNNGV. The CDR3 loop reads CASSLTRANVLTF. The CDR3 DNA sequence: TGTGCCAGCAGCTTAACTCGGGCCAACGTCCTGACTTTC.

The V and J genes are TRBV6-5 and TRBJ1-5, with no clear D. Germline CDR1 is MNHEY and CDR2 is SVGAGI. Trimming cost V 2 bases and J 6 bases, with 8 bases left between them. The CDR3 is 13 amino acids. CDR3 bases: TGTGCCAGCAGTTACCGGGAGGCTCAGCCCCAGCATTTT. Protein: CASSYREAQPQHF.

The V call is TRBV12-3 or TRBV12-4, the J call TRBJ1-2; D call uncertain. The V and J ends lost 6 bases and 8 bases respectively, with 13 bases between them. CDR3 size: 12 residues. CDR3 bases: TGTGCCAGCAGCAACAGTGGTCGAGGCTACACCTTC. Protein: CASSNSGRGYTF.

The V call is TRBV9, the J call TRBJ1-2; perhaps TRBD1 as D (5 bases). This CDR3 contains 14 residues. Trimming pared 4 bases from V and 5 bases from J, leaving 15 bases between. CDR1 is SGDLS, CDR2 YYNGEE, per germline. The CDR3 here is CASSPGTMEYGYTF. CDR3 nucleotide sequence: TGTGCCAGCAGCCCCGGGACGATGGAGTATGGCTACACCTTC.

The J gene is TRBJ2-3, the V gene TRBV5-4; no reliable D call. CDR1 is SGHNT, CDR2 YYREEE, per germline (reference sequence). The CDR3 sequence is 13 residues long. With 0 bases removed from V and 1 base from J, the gap between germline ends came to 3 bases. Written as DNA, the CDR3 is TGTGCCAGCAGCTTGGAAGGCACAGATACGCAGTATTTT. Translating gives CASSLEGTDTQYF. Full variable domain (rest looked up from reference TRBV5-4 and TRBJ2-3): ETGVTQSPTHLIKTRGQQVTLRCSSQSGHNTVSWYQQALGQGPQFIFQYYREEENGRGNFPPRFSGLQFPNYSSELNVNALELDDSALYLCASSLEGTDTQYFGPGTRLTVL.

The chain links TRBV6-5 to TRBJ1-1; maybe TRBD1 (6 bases). This CDR3 has 14 residues. The ends were cut back, 6 bases at V and 4 bases at J, with 15 bases in the middle. Germline values: CDR1 MNHEY, CDR2 SVGAGI. The CDR3: CASRPRRGGTEAFF. The CDR3 DNA reads as TGTGCCAGCAGGCCTCGGAGGGGGGGCACTGAAGCTTTCTTT.

The CDR3 sequence is CASSGDAPYEQYF. Written as DNA, the CDR3 is TGTGCCAGCAGCGGGGACGCACCCTACGAGCAGTACTTC. The J gene is TRBJ2-7, the V gene TRBV7-6, with D perhaps given as TRBD1 or TRBD2 (5 bases each). V was trimmed by 5 bases and J by 2 bases, leaving 10 bases between them. Per the germline V gene, CDR1 is SGHVS and CDR2 is FNYEAQ. This CDR3 spans 13 amino acids.